This record covers a single T cell receptor beta chain. The authors reverse transcribed about 0.5 to 1 ug RNA with random hexamers. TCRdb reanalysed the immunoSEQ multiplex PCR reads using MiXCR and keeps one entry per CDR3 protein. Altogether 120,000 or so distinct CDR3 sequences are present, approximately 96% being singletons, with the ten largest covering less than 0.15%. The data originate from a study of CD8 T cells in Susac syndrome. The V gene lost 1 base and the J gene lost 8 bases, with 6 bases spanning the gap. Germline CDR1 is SGHVS and CDR2 is FNYEAQ. CDR3 size: 12 residues. The specimen sequenced was CD4+ T cells from PBMCs. The clonotype comes from a human donor with Susac syndrome. The chain uses TRBV7-6 and TRBJ2-1; tentatively, D is TRBD2 (5 bases). The CDR3 sequence is CASSLGGYEQFF. Written as DNA, the CDR3 is TGTGCCAGCAGCTTAGGAGGGTATGAGCAGTTCTTC.